Shown below are 22 T cell receptor beta chains from a single sample sequenced in a study of identical twins. TCRdb analysed the 5' RACE reads with MiXCR anew, one entry per CDR3 protein. The sample has 450,000 or so distinct CDR3 sequences, approximately 24% seen once; the top ten hold approximately 2.9%. These records were also assigned to another study, of T cells expressing NK-cell markers.

Sequenced: CD4+ T cells sorted from blood. These TCRs come from a woman aged 18-29 years in good health.

This clonotype was counted between two and nine times. The gene calls are TRBV6-5 and TRBJ2-4, with D uncertain. There are 16 residues in the CDR3. Germline-derived CDR1 and CDR2 are MNHEY and SVGAGI. The ends were cut back, 0 bases at V and 0 bases at J, with 9 bases in the middle. The CDR3 loop is CASSYSISVAKNIQYF. The CDR3 DNA follows: TGTGCCAGCAGTTACTCGATTTCCGTAGCCAAAAACATTCAGTACTTC.

This clonotype was seen only a few times. One end of the junction fails to match germline, which may point to a read error. V is TRBV6-5 and J is TRBJ2-5; no clear D. Germline assignment: CDR1 MNHEY and CDR2 SVGAGI. CDR3 size: 11 residues. The CDR3 coding sequence is TGTGCCAGCAGTTACTCGAGATGGTTGAACTTC. This codes for CASSYSRWLNF.

V usage is TRBV5-1 and J usage is TRBJ1-1, with D possibly matching TRBD1 (6 bases). With 5 bases removed from V and 9 bases from J, the gap between germline ends came to 14 bases. From germline, CDR1 is SGHRS and CDR2 YFSETQ. This CDR3 has 12 residues. The CDR3 DNA is TGCGCCAGCAGTCCGCCGACAGGACAAGCTTTCTTT. Its translation is CASSPPTGQAFF.

This chain connects TRBV7-2 to TRBJ2-5; TRBD1 might be the D (5 bases). This CDR3 spans 14 amino acids. The ends were cut back, 0 bases at V and 5 bases at J, with 10 bases in the middle. Germline V CDR1 and CDR2: SGHTA, FQGNSA. The chain's CDR3 is CASSLAGLLETQYF. CDR3 coding DNA: TGTGCCAGCAGCTTAGCGGGGCTTTTGGAGACCCAGTACTTC.

V usage is TRBV5-5 and J usage is TRBJ1-1; D not certain. V was clipped by 0 bases and J by 4 bases, with 7 bases between them. CDR3 length equals 13 residues. The V gene's germline CDR1 is SGHKS and CDR2 YYEKEE (reference sequence). The CDR3 region is CASSLADSTEAFF. The CDR3 DNA is TGTGCCAGCAGCTTGGCCGATAGCACTGAAGCTTTCTTT.

This clonotype was seen only a few times. V usage is TRBV5-1 and J usage is TRBJ2-3; 10 bases line up with TRBD2. Looked up from germline, CDR1 is SGHRS and CDR2 is YFSETQ. The length of the CDR3 is 13 residues. The CDR3 sequence is CGTAGGPTDTQYF. DNA for the CDR3: TGCGGAACAGCGGGGGGGCCAACAGATACGCAGTATTTT.

V and J are TRBV20-1 and TRBJ2-3; TRBD2 is a possible D gene (5 bases). CDR1 DFQATT and CDR2 SNEGSKA come from the germline V gene (reference sequence). The CDR3 loop spans 15 amino acids. V gave up 6 bases and J gave up 3 bases, with 19 bases separating them. The chain's CDR3 is CSAARGSEVTDTQYF. In DNA form, the CDR3 reads TGCAGTGCCGCCAGAGGTAGCGAAGTTACAGATACGCAGTATTTT.

There are a few counts of this clonotype. V usage is TRBV20-1 and J usage is TRBJ2-7, with TRBD2 matching 12 bases. V shed 3 bases, J shed 2 bases, and the junction held 5 bases outside the gene matches. The CDR3 has 15 residues. Germline lookup yields CDR1 DFQATT and CDR2 SNEGSKA (reference sequence). This CDR3 is CSARPTSGGTYEQYF. In DNA form, the CDR3 reads TGCAGTGCTAGGCCGACTAGCGGGGGCACCTACGAGCAGTACTTC.

The table lists this clonotype with a few counts. J is TRBJ2-3 and V is TRBV9; no reliable D call. This CDR3 has 13 amino acids. The V end was cut by 2 bases, the J end by 4 bases, with 8 bases between. The V gene's germline CDR1 is SGDLS and CDR2 YYNGEE. CDR3 in DNA: TGTGCCAGCAGCGTGAGTTCGGCAGATACGCAGTATTTT. Translated: CASSVSSADTQYF.

This clonotype has just a few counts. The chain uses TRBV12-3 or TRBV12-4 and TRBJ1-1, with TRBD1 as a possible D gene (5 bases). V was shortened by 3 bases and J by 6 bases, with 17 bases between the two germline ends. The CDR3 spans 15 residues. The CDR3 loop reads CASSLLLGGIAEAFF. As DNA, the CDR3 is TGTGCCAGCAGTTTGCTGTTGGGGGGGATCGCTGAAGCTTTCTTT.

V gene TRBV25-1 combines with J gene TRBJ2-5; D is ambiguous. This CDR3 comprises 15 residues. V gave up 1 base and J gave up 4 bases, with 13 bases separating them. Germline CDR1 MGHDK, CDR2 SYGVNS. This CDR3 is CASSEFGLIRETQYF. The CDR3 nucleotides read TGTGCCAGCAGTGAATTTGGCCTAATTCGAGAGACCCAGTACTTC.

The chain employs TRBV20-1 and TRBJ2-2, with TRBD2 identical over 12 bases. The germline V gene encodes CDR1 DFQATT and CDR2 SNEGSKA (reference sequence). J was trimmed by 4 bases and V by 3 bases; bases with no gene match: 6. The CDR3 covers 16 residues. The CDR3 DNA sequence: TGCAGTGCTAGGCTCCTAGCGGGAGGGCCCACCGGGGAGCTGTTTTTT. Protein sequence: CSARLLAGGPTGELFF.

This clonotype has only a few counts. V and J are TRBV20-1 and TRBJ2-2, with 10 bases identical to TRBD2. V lost 3 bases and J lost 7; bases outside the gene matches: 8. The CDR3 covers 15 residues. CDR1 is DFQATT, CDR2 SNEGSKA, per germline (reference sequence). In nucleotides, the CDR3 is TGCAGTGCTAGGAGCGGGGGGGCCGTTATCGGGGAGCTGTTTTTT. Protein product: CSARSGGAVIGELFF.

This clonotype came up a few times. This chain links TRBV12-3 or TRBV12-4 with TRBJ2-2; D possibly corresponds to TRBD2 (5 bases). The CDR3 loop spans 15 amino acids. V lost 7 bases, J lost 6 bases, and 18 bases lay in between. CDR3 amino acids: CASISSNGRAGELFF. In DNA form, the CDR3 reads TGTGCCAGCATTAGTTCAAATGGGCGGGCCGGGGAGCTGTTTTTT.

This clonotype was observed a few times. CDR3 in DNA: TGTGCCAGTAGTATGAGAGGACAGGGGGCAAAAGAGACCCAGTACTTC. Translating gives CASSMRGQGAKETQYF. This chain connects TRBV19 to TRBJ2-5; 11 nucleotides align to TRBD1. Per germline, CDR1 LNHDA and CDR2 SQIVND (reference sequence). This CDR3 has 16 residues. Unmatched junction bases numbered 6, after V lost 3 bases and J lost 3 bases.

The chain uses TRBV12-3 or TRBV12-4 and TRBJ2-7; no clear D gene. The CDR3 runs to 15 residues. V was clipped by 7 bases and J by 3 bases, with 19 bases between them. In DNA form, the CDR3 reads TGTGCCAGCAATCTCCGGTCAGCCCACCACTACGAGCAGTACTTC. Translating it yields CASNLRSAHHYEQYF.

V is TRBV6-2 or TRBV6-3 and J is TRBJ2-1; 8 bases match TRBD2. Germline V gene data show CDR1 as MNHEY and CDR2 as SVGEGT. Germline trimming cut 4 bases from V and 6 bases from J; bases unmatched to any gene: 14. This CDR3 has 17 amino acids. CDR3 nucleotide sequence: TGTGCCAGCAGTTCCCACACCGGGACTAGGCTATCCAATGAGCAGTTCTTC. As protein: CASSSHTGTRLSNEQFF.

V gene TRBV7-2 combines with J gene TRBJ2-1; D not certain. Trimming removed 8 bases at V and 4 bases at J, with 6 bases between. Germline V gene data show CDR1 as SGHTA and CDR2 as FQGNSA. CDR3 length: 11 amino acids. CDR3 sequence reads: CASAEYNEQFF. Written as DNA, the CDR3 is TGTGCCAGCGCAGAGTACAATGAGCAGTTCTTC.

The rearrangement joins TRBV6-2 or TRBV6-3 to TRBJ2-1, with D tentatively TRBD2 (5 bases). Trimming stripped 0 bases from V and 2 bases from J, with 8 bases between. There are 15 residues in the CDR3. The V gene's germline CDR1 is MNHEY and CDR2 SVGEGT. The CDR3 here is CASSYSERTYNEQFF. In DNA form, the CDR3 reads TGTGCCAGCAGTTACTCCGAGCGGACCTACAATGAGCAGTTCTTC.

The chain couples TRBV15 to TRBJ2-3; 8 positions agree with TRBD1. V trimming: 4 bases; J trimming: 0 bases; junction bases outside the gene matches: 3. Germline CDR1 is LNHNV and CDR2 is YYDKDF (reference sequence). This CDR3 spans 15 amino acids. The CDR3 region is CATSTDRASTDTQYF. CDR3 sequence (DNA): TGTGCCACCAGCACGGACAGGGCTAGCACAGATACGCAGTATTTT.

This chain joins TRBV7-2 and TRBJ2-3; the match to TRBD1 covers 7 bases. There are 12 residues in the CDR3. J gave up 5 bases and V 6 bases, and 2 bases lay outside the gene matches. The V gene's germline CDR1 is SGHTA and CDR2 FQGNSA. In nucleotides, the CDR3 is TGTGCCAGCAGGAACAGGGGAGATACGCAGTATTTT. Translated: CASRNRGDTQYF.

Only a few counts were recorded for this clonotype. The chain joins TRBV5-1 to TRBJ2-7; 9 nucleotides align to TRBD1. Germline V gives CDR1 SGHRS, CDR2 YFSETQ. The junction had 6 bases not matched to a gene; V was cut back by 7 bases and J by 4 bases. There are 13 residues in the CDR3. The CDR3 loop is CASGGTGLYEQYF. The CDR3 DNA is TGCGCCAGCGGAGGGACAGGGTTATACGAGCAGTACTTC.